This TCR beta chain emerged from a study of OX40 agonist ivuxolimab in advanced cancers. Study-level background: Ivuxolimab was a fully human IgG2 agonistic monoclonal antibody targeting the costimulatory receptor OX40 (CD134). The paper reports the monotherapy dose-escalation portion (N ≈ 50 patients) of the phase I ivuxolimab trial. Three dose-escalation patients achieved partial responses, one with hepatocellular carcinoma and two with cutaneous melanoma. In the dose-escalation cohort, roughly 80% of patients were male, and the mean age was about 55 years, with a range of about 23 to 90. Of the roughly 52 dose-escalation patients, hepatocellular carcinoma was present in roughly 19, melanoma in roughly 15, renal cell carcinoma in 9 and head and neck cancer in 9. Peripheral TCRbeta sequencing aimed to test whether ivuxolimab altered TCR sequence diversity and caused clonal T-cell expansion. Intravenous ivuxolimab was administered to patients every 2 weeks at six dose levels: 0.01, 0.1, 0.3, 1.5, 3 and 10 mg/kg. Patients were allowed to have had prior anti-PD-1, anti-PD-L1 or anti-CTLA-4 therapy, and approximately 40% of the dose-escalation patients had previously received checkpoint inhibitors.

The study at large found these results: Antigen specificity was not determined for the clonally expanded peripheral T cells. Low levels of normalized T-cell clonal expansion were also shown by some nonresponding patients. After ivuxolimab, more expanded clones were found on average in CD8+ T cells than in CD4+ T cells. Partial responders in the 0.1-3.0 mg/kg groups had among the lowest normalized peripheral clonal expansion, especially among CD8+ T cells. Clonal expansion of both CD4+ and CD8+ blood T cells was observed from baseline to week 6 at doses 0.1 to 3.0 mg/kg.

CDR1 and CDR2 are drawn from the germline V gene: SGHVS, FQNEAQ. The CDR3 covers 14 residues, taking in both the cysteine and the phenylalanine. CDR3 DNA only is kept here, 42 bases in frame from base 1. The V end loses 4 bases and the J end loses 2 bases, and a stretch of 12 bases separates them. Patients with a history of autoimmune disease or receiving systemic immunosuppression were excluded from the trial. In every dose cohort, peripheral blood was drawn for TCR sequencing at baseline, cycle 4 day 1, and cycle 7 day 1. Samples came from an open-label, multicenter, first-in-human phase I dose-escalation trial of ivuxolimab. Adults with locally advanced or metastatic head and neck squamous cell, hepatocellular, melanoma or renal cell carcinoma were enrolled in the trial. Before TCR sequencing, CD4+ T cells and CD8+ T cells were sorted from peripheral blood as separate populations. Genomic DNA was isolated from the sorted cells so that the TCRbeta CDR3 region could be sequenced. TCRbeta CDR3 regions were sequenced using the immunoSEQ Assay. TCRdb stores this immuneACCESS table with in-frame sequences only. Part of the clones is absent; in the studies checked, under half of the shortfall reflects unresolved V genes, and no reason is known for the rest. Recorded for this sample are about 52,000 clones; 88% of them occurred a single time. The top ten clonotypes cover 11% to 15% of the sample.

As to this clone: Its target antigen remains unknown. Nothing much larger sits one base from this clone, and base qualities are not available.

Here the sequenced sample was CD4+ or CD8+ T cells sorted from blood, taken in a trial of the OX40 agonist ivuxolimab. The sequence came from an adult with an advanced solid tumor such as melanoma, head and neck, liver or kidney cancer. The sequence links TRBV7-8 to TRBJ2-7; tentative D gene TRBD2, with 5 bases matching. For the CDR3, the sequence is CASSYQDGAYEQYF. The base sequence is TGTGCCAGCAGCTACCAGGACGGGGCCTACGAGCAGTACTTC.